One sample yielded the 24 T cell receptor beta chains listed below, sequenced in a study of blood T cell repertoires in COVID-19. Sequenced by immunoSEQ multiplex PCR; TCRdb stores in-frame clones only, minus some. The table lists about 210,000 clones, around 86% of them singletons. The sequenced sample was PBMCs or T cells enriched from blood (not recorded which). The receptors originated from a woman between 35 and 50 years old in a cohort exposed to, infected with or recovered from COVID-19 (not recorded which).

This rearrangement joins TRBV7-2 to TRBJ1-5; D unresolved. The CDR3 covers 13 residues. V was shortened by 4 bases and J by 2 bases, with 6 bases between the two germline ends. In germline, CDR1 is SGHTA, CDR2 FQGNSA. The CDR3 reads CASSSPGNQPQHF. CDR3 coding DNA: TGTGCCAGCAGCTCCCCAGGCAATCAGCCCCAGCATTTT.

The genes are TRBV3-1 (or the pseudogene TRBV3-2) and TRBJ1-3; tentative D call: TRBD1 (6 bases). The ends were cut back, 3 bases at V and 2 bases at J, with 14 bases in the middle. The germline V gene has CDR1 LGHDT and CDR2 YNNKEL (reference sequence). CDR3 length equals 16 residues. The CDR3 sequence is CASSQAQGVPGNTIYF. DNA of the CDR3: TGTGCCAGCAGCCAGGCACAGGGTGTACCTGGAAACACCATATATTTT.

V usage is TRBV6-2 or TRBV6-3 and J usage is TRBJ2-1; 10 nucleotides align to TRBD2. V was pared by 2 bases and J by 9 bases, with 4 bases of the junction left unmatched. This CDR3 spans 14 amino acids. The germline V gene has CDR1 MNHEY and CDR2 SVGEGT. CDR3: CASSYRLAGVEQFF. CDR3 bases: TGTGCCAGCAGTTACCGTCTAGCGGGAGTTGAGCAGTTCTTC.

This sequence joins TRBV11-2 and TRBJ2-5; 10 bases are shared with TRBD1. The CDR3 loop spans 16 amino acids. Germline CDR1 is SGHAT and CDR2 is FQNNGV. The trim removed 6 bases at V and 0 bases at J, leaving 7 bases unmatched. The CDR3 DNA reads as TGTGCCAGCAGTTTGGGACAGGGGAGGTACCAAGAGACCCAGTACTTC. Translating it yields CASSLGQGRYQETQYF.

V usage is TRBV5-1 and J usage is TRBJ1-2, with 7 positions matching TRBD1. With V trimmed by 4 bases and J by 4 bases, 10 bases remained unmatched. Germline assignment: CDR1 SGHRS and CDR2 YFSETQ. The CDR3 runs 15 residues. CDR3 sequence (DNA): TGCGCCAGCAGCCCTGCGGGACAGCCGAGCTATGGCTACACCTTC. This encodes CASSPAGQPSYGYTF. Full variable domain (missing parts from reference TRBV5-1 and TRBJ1-2): KAGVTQTPRYLIKTRGQQVTLSCSPISGHRSVSWYQQTPGQGLQFLFEYFSETQRNKGNFPGRFSGRQFSNSRSEMNVSTLELGDSALYLCASSPAGQPSYGYTFGSGTRLTVV.

The V gene is TRBV7-9, the J gene TRBJ2-7; weak D call: TRBD1 (5 bases). The CDR3 extends over 16 amino acids. CDR1 is SEHNR and CDR2 is FQNEAQ in the germline V gene (reference sequence). V gave up 5 bases and J gave up 7 bases, with 24 bases separating them. In DNA, the CDR3 is TGTGCCAGCAGCGAACGCCGGATGGGCAGGGCGTGGGAGCAGTACTTC. This encodes CASSERRMGRAWEQYF.

This clone was seen once. The V call is TRBV10-2, the J call TRBJ1-3, with a possible D match to TRBD1 (5 bases). This CDR3 region has 13 residues. V lost 2 bases to trimming and J lost 10 bases, with 12 bases between them. CDR1 is WSHSY, CDR2 SAAADI, per germline. The CDR3 DNA is TGCGCCAGCAGTGAGCCCTCGCAGGGAACCATATATTTT. As protein: CASSEPSQGTIYF.

A single count supports this clone. V is TRBV9 and J is TRBJ2-5; 9 bases align to TRBD2. The CDR3 covers 14 residues. CDR1 and CDR2 (germline): SGDLS, YYNGEE. J lost 4 bases, V lost 2 bases, and 3 bases had no gene match. This CDR3 reads CASSVVAGVETQYF. CDR3 sequence (DNA): TGTGCCAGCAGCGTGGTAGCGGGAGTAGAGACCCAGTACTTC.

This sequence joins TRBV15 and TRBJ2-3, with TRBD2 identical over 7 bases. From germline, CDR1 is LNHNV and CDR2 YYDKDF (reference sequence). The CDR3 runs 14 residues. V gave up 6 bases and J gave up 0 bases; unmatched junction bases: 3. This CDR3 is CATSAAGSTDTQYF. The CDR3 DNA sequence: TGTGCCACCAGTGCAGCGGGGAGCACAGATACGCAGTATTTT.

The rearrangement uses TRBV18 and TRBJ1-5; D ambiguous. The germline gives CDR1 KGHSH, CDR2 LQKENI. CDR3 length: 12 residues. V was cut by 6 bases and J by 5 bases, with 8 bases left in between. CDR3 sequence: CASSDGDQPQHF. The CDR3 bases are TGTGCCAGCTCGGATGGAGATCAGCCCCAGCATTTT.

The rearrangement joins TRBV7-8 to TRBJ2-7; possibly TRBD1 for D (5 bases). This CDR3 has 14 residues. V was shortened by 7 bases and J by 7 bases, with 20 bases between the two germline ends. Germline CDR1 reads SGHVS; CDR2 reads FQNEAQ. The CDR3 coding sequence is TGTGCCAGCATCTTGCCAGGGATGCCTTGGGAGCAGTACTTC. Its translation is CASILPGMPWEQYF.

This sequence joins TRBV15 and TRBJ2-7; 9 nucleotides line up with TRBD2. The CDR3 consists of 15 residues. CDR1 and CDR2 from the germline V gene are LNHNV and YYDKDF (reference sequence). Trimming removed 4 bases from V and 2 bases from J; junction bases left unmatched: 6. The DNA for the CDR3 is TGTGCCACCAGCAACCCGACTAGCGGTGCCTACGAGCAGTACTTC. This codes for CATSNPTSGAYEQYF.

The chain uses TRBV9 and TRBJ2-3; 10 bases are shared with TRBD2. This CDR3 is built from 18 residues. The germline V gene has CDR1 SGDLS and CDR2 YYNGEE. J was trimmed by 2 bases and V by 1 base; bases with no gene match: 10. The CDR3 DNA reads as TGTGCCAGCAGCGTAAACGATGGTAGCGGGGGGATCACAGATACGCAGTATTTT. Translated, it gives CASSVNDGSGGITDTQYF.

The gene calls are TRBV5-1 and TRBJ2-7; D might be TRBD2 (6 bases). CDR3 length: 16 residues. Between the trimmed V and J ends, which lost 2 bases and 2 bases, there was a span of 17 bases. CDR1 is SGHRS, CDR2 YFSETQ, per germline. The CDR3 loop reads CASSFSSGLPTYEQYF. The CDR3 DNA sequence: TGCGCCAGCAGCTTCTCATCCGGACTACCTACCTACGAGCAGTACTTC.

The chain is built from TRBV9 and TRBJ2-1, with TRBD2 identical over 10 bases. Losses at the gene ends were 0 bases for V and 4 bases for J; bases not matched to a gene: 7. The CDR3 runs 17 residues. Per germline, CDR1 SGDLS and CDR2 YYNGEE. The CDR3 nucleotides read TGTGCCAGCAGCGTAGGCGGAGCGGGGGGGCGGTACAATGAGCAGTTCTTC. It encodes CASSVGGAGGRYNEQFF.

This clone has only one observation. The chain couples TRBV9 to TRBJ2-4, with 7 positions matching TRBD1. Germline trimming cut 0 bases from V and 8 bases from J; bases unmatched to any gene: 8. This CDR3 has 15 residues. CDR1 SGDLS and CDR2 YYNGEE come from the germline V gene. CDR3 sequence reads: CASSVVGTAQDIQYF. DNA of the CDR3: TGTGCCAGCAGCGTAGTTGGGACAGCTCAAGACATTCAGTACTTC.

Here the CDR3 reads CASSFPARGSDTQYF. The CDR3 DNA reads TGCGCCAGCAGCTTTCCGGCCAGGGGTTCAGATACGCAGTATTTT. V usage is TRBV5-1 and J usage is TRBJ2-3, with D maybe TRBD1 (6 bases). CDR3 length: 15 residues. The germline gives CDR1 SGHRS, CDR2 YFSETQ. With 2 bases removed from V and 4 bases from J, the gap between germline ends came to 14 bases.

This clone appeared once. This same CDR3 is encoded by further DNA sequences in the sample. The J gene is TRBJ1-5, the V gene TRBV11-2; TRBD1 aligns across 11 bases. Trimming at V came to 5 bases and at J to 6 bases, leaving 3 bases not matched to a gene. The germline V gene encodes CDR1 SGHAT and CDR2 FQNNGV. This CDR3 spans 14 amino acids. The DNA for the CDR3 is TGTGCCAGCAGCCCCGGGACAGGGGGTCAGCCCCAGCATTTT. This gives the protein CASSPGTGGQPQHF.

The chain carries TRBV5-1 and TRBJ2-6; TRBD1 aligns across 11 bases. The CDR3 consists of 18 residues. The J segment lost 4 bases and the V segment lost 0 bases, leaving 6 bases of the junction unmatched. The germline CDR1 and CDR2 sequences are SGHRS and YFSETQ. The CDR3 sequence is CASSLGWTGGPGANVLTF. In DNA, the CDR3 is TGCGCCAGCAGCTTGGGTTGGACAGGGGGCCCAGGGGCCAACGTCCTGACTTTC.

V gene TRBV2 combines with J gene TRBJ1-4; 7 nucleotides match TRBD1. V shed 8 bases, J shed 4 bases, and the junction held 1 base outside the gene matches. CDR3 length equals 12 residues. The germline V gene encodes CDR1 SNHLY and CDR2 FYNNEI. For the CDR3, the DNA is TGTGCCAGCCAGGGGGATAATGAAAAACTGTTTTTT. Encoded protein: CASQGDNEKLFF.

The V gene is TRBV5-1, the J gene TRBJ2-5, with 9 bases fitting TRBD2. Germline lookup yields CDR1 SGHRS and CDR2 YFSETQ. The CDR3 loop spans 15 amino acids. The trim removed 7 bases at V and 4 bases at J, leaving 11 bases unmatched. Here the CDR3 reads CASGVAGVVGETQYF. The CDR3 nucleotides are TGCGCCAGCGGAGTAGCGGGAGTAGTAGGAGAGACCCAGTACTTC. Full variable domain (rest looked up from reference TRBV5-1 and TRBJ2-5): KAGVTQTPRYLIKTRGQQVTLSCSPISGHRSVSWYQQTPGQGLQFLFEYFSETQRNKGNFPGRFSGRQFSNSRSEMNVSTLELGDSALYLCASGVAGVVGETQYFGPGTRLLVL.

This sequence joins TRBV2 and TRBJ1-5; 7 bases align to TRBD1. The germline CDR1 and CDR2 sequences are SNHLY and FYNNEI. This CDR3 spans 14 amino acids. The junction had 7 bases not matched to a gene; V was cut back by 4 bases and J by 7 bases. The CDR3: CASSVSAGGQPQHF. The CDR3 DNA follows: TGTGCCAGCAGTGTTTCGGCAGGGGGGCAGCCCCAGCATTTT.

V is TRBV7-9 and J is TRBJ2-7; 8 nucleotides line up with TRBD2. The J segment lost 5 bases and the V segment lost 5 bases, leaving 8 bases of the junction unmatched. Germline values: CDR1 SEHNR, CDR2 FQNEAQ (reference sequence). The CDR3 totals 14 residues. DNA of the CDR3: TGTGCCAGCAGCACGGGGGGGGCGCGGAACGAGCAGTACTTC. Protein sequence: CASSTGGARNEQYF.

The J gene is TRBJ2-5, the V gene TRBV11-2; 8 positions agree with TRBD2. V was pared by 0 bases and J by 4 bases, with 4 bases of the junction left unmatched. This CDR3 region has 15 residues. In germline, CDR1 is SGHAT, CDR2 FQNNGV. This chain's CDR3 is CASSLDWAGGETQYF. The CDR3, as DNA: TGTGCCAGCAGCTTAGATTGGGCGGGGGGAGAGACCCAGTACTTC. Using reference TRBV11-2 and TRBJ2-5 for the parts outside the CDR3, the full variable domain is EAGVAQSPRYKIIEKRQSVAFWCNPISGHATLYWYQQILGQGPKLLIQFQNNGVVDDSQLPKDRFSAERLKGVDSTLKIQPAKLEDSAVYLCASSLDWAGGETQYFGPGTRLLVL.